Detailed here is one T cell receptor (beta chain). With the library built for alpha chains, this beta chain is off target and its frequency is not meaningful. The V and J ends lost 5 bases and 3 bases respectively, with 3 bases between them. Germline loops: CDR1 SGHTA, CDR2 FQGNSA. The CDR3 contains 11 residues. TCRdb reanalysed the RT-PCR reads using MiXCR and keeps one entry per CDR3 protein. The sample includes some 5,900 distinct CDR3 sequences, roughly nine tenths of them seen just once. The receptor's source is a female donor in good health, serving as a healthy control. The specimen was memory CD4+ T cells from blood. This chain connects TRBV7-2 to TRBJ2-3; D gene ambiguous. CDR3 amino acids: CASSRTDTQYF. CDR3 DNA: TGTGCCAGCAGCCGGACAGATACGCAGTATTTT.